This TCR beta chain is from a study of T cell responses to AZD1222 COVID-19 vaccine. Study results and limitations: As reported, nearly half of all spike-specific TCRs target variant regions that are unmutated. Clonal diversity may have been underestimated, and the donors were mostly white British, with more females than males. Repertoire collection took place solely once the T cell response had peaked. Just 6 or 7 people given AZD1222 tested seropositive at baseline.

Data came from immunoSEQ multiplex PCR; TCRdb stores just in-frame clones and leaves some out. The sample has about 97,000 clones, around 89% seen once. A word on this clone: What it binds is not known.

The V segment lost 0 bases and the J segment 10 bases; nucleotides outside the gene matches: 11. The germline V gene has CDR1 KGHSH and CDR2 LQKENI. The CDR3 is made up of 15 amino acids. Source: peripheral blood, taken on day 0 of AZD1222 vaccination. The chain links TRBV18 to TRBJ2-7; 8 bases fit TRBD1. This clonotype originated in an adult in good health. DNA of the CDR3: TGTGCCAGCTCACCACCTGGACAGGGTATGGAGCACCAGTACTTC. This gives the protein CASSPPGQGMEHQYF.